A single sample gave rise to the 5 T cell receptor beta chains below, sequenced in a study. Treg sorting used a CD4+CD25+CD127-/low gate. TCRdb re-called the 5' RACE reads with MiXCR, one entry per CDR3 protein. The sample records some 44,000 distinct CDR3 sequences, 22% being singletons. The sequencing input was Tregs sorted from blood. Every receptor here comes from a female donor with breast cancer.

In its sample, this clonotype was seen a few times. CDR3 DNA sequence: TGCGCCAGCAGTGAGGGACAGGGGCCCACTGAAGCTTTCTTT. This codes for CASSEGQGPTEAFF. The genes are TRBV10-1 and TRBJ1-1; 9 nucleotides agree with TRBD1. Germline V gene data show CDR1 as WNHNN and CDR2 as SYGVQD (reference sequence). V lost 2 bases to trimming and J lost 4 bases; unmatched junction nucleotides: 2. This CDR3 region has 14 residues.

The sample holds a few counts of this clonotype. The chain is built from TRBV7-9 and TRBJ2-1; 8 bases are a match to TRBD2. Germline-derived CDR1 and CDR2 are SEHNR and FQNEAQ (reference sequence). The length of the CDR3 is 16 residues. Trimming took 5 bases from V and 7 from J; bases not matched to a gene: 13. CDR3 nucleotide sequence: TGTGCCAGCAGCCGTAACAGCGGGAGACTTAGAAATGAGCAGTTCTTC. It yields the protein CASSRNSGRLRNEQFF.

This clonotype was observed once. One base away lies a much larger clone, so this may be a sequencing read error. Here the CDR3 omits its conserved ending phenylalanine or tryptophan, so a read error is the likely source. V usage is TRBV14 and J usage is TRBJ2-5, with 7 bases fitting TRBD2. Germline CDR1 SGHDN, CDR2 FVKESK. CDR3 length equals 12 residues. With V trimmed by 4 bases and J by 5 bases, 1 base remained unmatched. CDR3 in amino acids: CASSPGGETQYV. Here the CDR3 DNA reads TGTGCCAGCAGCCCCGGGGGGGAGACCCAGTACGTC.

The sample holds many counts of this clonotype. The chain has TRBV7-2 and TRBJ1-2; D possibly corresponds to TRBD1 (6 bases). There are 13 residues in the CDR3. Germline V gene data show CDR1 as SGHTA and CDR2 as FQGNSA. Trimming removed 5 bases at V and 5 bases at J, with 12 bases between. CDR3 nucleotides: TGTGCCAGCAGCCCGACCGGACAGTATGGCTACACCTTC. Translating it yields CASSPTGQYGYTF.

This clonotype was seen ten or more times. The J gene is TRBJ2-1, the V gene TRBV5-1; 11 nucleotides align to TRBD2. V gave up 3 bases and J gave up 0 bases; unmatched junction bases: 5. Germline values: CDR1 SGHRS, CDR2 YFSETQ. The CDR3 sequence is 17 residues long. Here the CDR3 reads CASSSGLAVSSYNEQFF. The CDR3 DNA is TGCGCCAGCAGCTCGGGACTAGCGGTCAGCTCCTACAATGAGCAGTTCTTC.